This entry features one TCR beta chain sequence. No antigen is known for it. No much larger clonotype is one base removed from it; base qualities were not supplied. TCRbeta CDR3 regions were amplified from genomic DNA by means of the immunoSEQ Assay, a bias-controlled multiplex PCR. The paper's processing steps were these. The number of nucleated cells in each sample was estimated from the amplification of reference gene primers within the assay. To quantify the absolute abundance of each unique TCRbeta CDR3 rearrangement, sequence reads were collapsed and filtered. For each sample, productive Simpson clonality was calculated by taking the square root of Simpson's diversity index across productive rearrangements. TCRdb's version of the immuneACCESS table is confined to in-frame rearrangements and falls short of the full clone set. An unresolved V gene accounts for under half of the shortfall where checked; the remainder is of unknown origin. The V and J calls and the clone size are those of that table, but D and trimming were determined from the DNA. In all, the sample holds 150,000 to 200,000 clones, and about 82% of those were seen once. The ten largest clonotypes hold over 5% of the sample.

CDR1 and CDR2 are read off the germline V gene (reference sequence) as LNHDA and SQIVND. Including the terminal cysteine and phenylalanine, the CDR3 comprises 20 residues. Just CDR3 DNA is preserved here, 60 bases in frame from base 1. V is cut back by 3 bases and J by 0 bases, with 18 bases in the junction unmatched. This sample is part of a study of blood T cell repertoires in COVID-19 (TCRdb year 2020). At the level of the whole study: The collaborator samples originated in the United States, Italy and Spain and spanned the acute and convalescent phases of COVID-19. Nearly every sample came with metadata listing a de-identified subject ID, COVID-19 status, age in years and sex. The prospective study material was composed of cDNA or gDNA derived from T cells, B-cell-depleted T cells, or PBMCs. The dataset comprised deeply sampled blood TCRbeta repertoires from subjects exposed to, actively infected with, or recovered from COVID-19. HLA class I and class II types, where available, came from metadata supplied by the sample provider rather than from assay-based typing. A freely available public database, intended as a resource for researchers studying the immune response to SARS-CoV-2, is where the repertoires were released. Samples came from the ongoing ImmuneRACE study (first 160 participants) plus 1,254 subjects from 6 global collaborators. Broad study findings and their caveats: Clinical and demographic metadata were provided uncurated, with the amount varying by source and participant.

Whole blood was collected in K2EDTA tubes by collaborating institutions according to the institutions' own protocols. Collaborator samples were shipped for TCRbeta analysis as frozen whole blood, isolated PBMCs, or DNA extracted from either sample type. This receptor chain uses TRBV19 and TRBJ2-3; 7 junctional bases match TRBD1. The TCR originated in a woman aged 25 to 45 with acute or convalescent COVID-19. Sequenced: peripheral blood. The CDR3 sequence is CASSIFATGQAGYSTDTQYF. Here is the DNA: TGTGCCAGTAGTATTTTTGCTACTGGACAGGCCGGCTATAGCACAGATACGCAGTATTTT.